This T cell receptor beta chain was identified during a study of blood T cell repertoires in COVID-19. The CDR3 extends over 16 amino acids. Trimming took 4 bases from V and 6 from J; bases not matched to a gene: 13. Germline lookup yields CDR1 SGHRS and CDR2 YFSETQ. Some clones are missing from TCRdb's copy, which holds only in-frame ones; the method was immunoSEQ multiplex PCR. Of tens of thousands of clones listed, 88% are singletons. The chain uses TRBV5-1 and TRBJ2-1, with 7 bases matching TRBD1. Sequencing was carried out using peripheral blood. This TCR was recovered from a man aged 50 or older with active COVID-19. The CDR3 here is CASSPGVRQGPNEQFF. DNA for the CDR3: TGCGCCAGCAGCCCGGGTGTGAGACAGGGCCCCAATGAGCAGTTCTTC.